This record looks at one TCR beta chain sequence and its context. Its antigen is unknown. This sample was taken from a study of T cell repertoires in cytomegalovirus infection. The wider study: HLA-C-restricted CMV epitopes, recently identified, and well-studied HLA-B-restricted ones were used by the study. From public TCR beta signatures came an indication of both CMV infection and matching HLA type.

Study-wide results and caveats: The ex vivo response showed dominance by HLA-C-restricted CMV-specific TCR beta clonotypes. Cumulated frequencies of public TCR beta families served to identify carriers of CMV plus the relevant HLA.

TCRdb itself ran the reads through MiXCR, one entry per CDR3 protein. The table has some 800,000 distinct CDR3 sequences, over 25% seen once. In germline, CDR1 is SGHVS, CDR2 FNYEAQ. V was clipped by 3 bases and J by 4 bases; unmatched bases: 3. The CDR3 loop spans 15 amino acids. The sample here was cultured CD8+ T cells from PBMCs, taken from culture after CMV antigen stimulation. The V and J genes are TRBV7-6 and TRBJ1-5; 10 bases match TRBD1. This clonotype was obtained from a human donor in good health (CMV status not recorded). Some clones in this sample may be carry-over from other donors' samples. CDR3: CASSFGTGENQPQHF. The CDR3 DNA reads TGTGCCAGCAGCTTCGGGACAGGGGAGAATCAGCCCCAGCATTTT.